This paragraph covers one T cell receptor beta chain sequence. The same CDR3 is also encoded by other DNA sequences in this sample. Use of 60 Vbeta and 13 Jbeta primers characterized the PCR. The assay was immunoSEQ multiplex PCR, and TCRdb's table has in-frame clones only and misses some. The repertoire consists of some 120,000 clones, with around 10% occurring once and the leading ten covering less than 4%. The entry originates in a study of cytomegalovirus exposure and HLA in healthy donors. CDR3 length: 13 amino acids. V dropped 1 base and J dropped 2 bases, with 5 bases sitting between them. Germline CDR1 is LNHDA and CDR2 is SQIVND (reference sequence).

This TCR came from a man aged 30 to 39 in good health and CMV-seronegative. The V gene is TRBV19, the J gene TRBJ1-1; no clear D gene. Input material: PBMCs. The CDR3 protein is CASSIATNTEAFF. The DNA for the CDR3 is TGTGCCAGTAGTATAGCCACTAACACTGAAGCTTTCTTT.